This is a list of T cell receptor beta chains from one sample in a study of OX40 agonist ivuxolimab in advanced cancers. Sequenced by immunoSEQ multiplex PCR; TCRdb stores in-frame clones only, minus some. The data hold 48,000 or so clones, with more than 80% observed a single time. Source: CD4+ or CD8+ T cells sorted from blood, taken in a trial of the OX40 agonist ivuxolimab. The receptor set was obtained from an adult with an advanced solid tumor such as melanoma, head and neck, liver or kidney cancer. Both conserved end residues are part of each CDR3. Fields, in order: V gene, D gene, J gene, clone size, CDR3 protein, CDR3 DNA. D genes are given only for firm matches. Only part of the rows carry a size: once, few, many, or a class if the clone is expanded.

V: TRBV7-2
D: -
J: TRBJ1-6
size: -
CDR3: CASRPGGGSPLHF
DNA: TGTGCCAGCAGACCGGGAGGAGGTTCACCCCTCCACTTT

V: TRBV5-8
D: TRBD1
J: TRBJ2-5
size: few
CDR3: CASSSGTGYQETQYF
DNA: TGTGCCAGCAGCTCCGGGACAGGGTACCAAGAGACCCAGTACTTC

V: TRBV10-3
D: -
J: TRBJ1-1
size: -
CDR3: CAISERQILNTEAFF
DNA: TGTGCCATCAGTGAAAGACAGATCCTTAACACTGAAGCTTTCTTT

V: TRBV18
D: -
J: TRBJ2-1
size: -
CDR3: CASATNRAAYNEQFF
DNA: TGTGCCAGCGCGACGAACAGGGCCGCCTACAATGAGCAGTTCTTC

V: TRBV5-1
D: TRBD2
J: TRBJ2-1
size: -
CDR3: CASSQQRGGLNEQFF
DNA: TGCGCCAGCAGCCAACAGCGGGGGGGACTTAATGAGCAGTTCTTC

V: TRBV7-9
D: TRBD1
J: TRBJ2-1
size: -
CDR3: CASSPGQGANEQFF
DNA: TGTGCCAGCAGCCCGGGACAGGGGGCCAATGAGCAGTTCTTC

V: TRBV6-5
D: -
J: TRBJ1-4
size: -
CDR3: CASRYRGDNEKLFF
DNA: TGTGCCAGCAGATACCGTGGCGATAATGAAAAACTGTTTTTT

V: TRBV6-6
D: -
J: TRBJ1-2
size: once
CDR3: CASSGGMIYGYTF
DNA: TGTGCCAGCAGTGGCGGGATGATTTATGGCTACACCTTC

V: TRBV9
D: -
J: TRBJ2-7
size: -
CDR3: CASSFRDGPRDEQYF
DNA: TGTGCCAGCAGCTTCCGGGACGGACCAAGAGACGAGCAGTACTTC

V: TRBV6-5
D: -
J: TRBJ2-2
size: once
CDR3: CASSYNPGGTGELFF
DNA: TGTGCCAGCAGTTACAATCCCGGGGGAACCGGGGAGCTGTTTTTT

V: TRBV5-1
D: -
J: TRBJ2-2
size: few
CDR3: CASSSRPNTGELFF
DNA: TGCGCCAGCAGCTCTCGCCCTAACACCGGGGAGCTGTTTTTT

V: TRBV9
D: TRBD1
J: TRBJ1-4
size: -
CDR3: CASSARQGANEKLFF
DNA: TGTGCCAGCAGCGCAAGACAGGGAGCTAATGAAAAACTGTTTTTT

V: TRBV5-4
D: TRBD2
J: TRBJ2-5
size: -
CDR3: CASGTSGTETQYF
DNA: TGTGCCAGCGGAACTAGCGGGACGGAGACCCAGTACTTC

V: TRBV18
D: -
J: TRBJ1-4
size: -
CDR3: CASSMTGEGEKLFF
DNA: TGTGCCAGCTCCATGACGGGAGAGGGGGAAAAACTGTTTTTT

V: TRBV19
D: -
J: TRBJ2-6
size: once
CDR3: CASSIGFDGANVLTF
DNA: TGTGCCAGTAGTATTGGGTTTGATGGGGCCAACGTCCTGACTTTC

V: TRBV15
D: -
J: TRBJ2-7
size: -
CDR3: CATSRELSEQYF
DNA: TGTGCCACCAGCAGAGAACTGAGCGAGCAGTACTTC

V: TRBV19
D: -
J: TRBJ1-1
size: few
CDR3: CASSPFTGPRGTEAFF
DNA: TGTGCCAGTAGCCCCTTCACAGGGCCTCGCGGCACTGAAGCTTTCTTT

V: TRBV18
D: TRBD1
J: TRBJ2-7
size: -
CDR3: CASSPTQGHTYEQYF
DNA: TGTGCCAGCTCACCAACACAGGGGCATACCTACGAGCAGTACTTC

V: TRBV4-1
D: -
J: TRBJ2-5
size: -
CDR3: CASSRRVQETQYF
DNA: TGCGCCAGCAGCAGAAGAGTGCAAGAGACCCAGTACTTC

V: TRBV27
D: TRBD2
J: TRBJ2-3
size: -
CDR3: CASSISGARADTQYF
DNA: TGTGCCAGCAGTATTAGCGGGGCCCGCGCAGATACGCAGTATTTT

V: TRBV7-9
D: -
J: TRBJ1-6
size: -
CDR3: CASSHRAHYYNSPLHF
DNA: TGTGCCAGCAGCCACAGGGCTCACTATTATAATTCACCCCTCCACTTT

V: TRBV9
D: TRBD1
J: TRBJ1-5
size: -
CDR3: CASSATGTSNQPQHF
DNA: TGTGCCAGCAGTGCGACAGGGACCAGCAATCAGCCCCAGCATTTT

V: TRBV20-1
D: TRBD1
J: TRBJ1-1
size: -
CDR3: CSAKGAEAFF
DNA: TGCAGTGCTAAGGGGGCGGAAGCTTTCTTT

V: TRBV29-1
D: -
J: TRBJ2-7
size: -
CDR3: CSVEPTGSYEQYF
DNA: TGCAGCGTTGAGCCCACTGGCTCCTACGAGCAGTACTTC

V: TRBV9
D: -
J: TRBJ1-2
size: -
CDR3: CASSADLSGPGDNYGYTF
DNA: TGTGCCAGCAGCGCAGATTTAAGTGGGCCAGGGGATAACTATGGCTACACCTTC

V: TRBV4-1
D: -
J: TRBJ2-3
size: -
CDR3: CASSQVLGISTDTQYF
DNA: TGCGCCAGCAGCCAAGTTTTAGGGATCAGCACAGATACGCAGTATTTT

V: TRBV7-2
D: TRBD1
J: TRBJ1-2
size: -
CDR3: CASSLGRTGHYGYTF
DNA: TGTGCCAGCAGCTTAGGAAGGACAGGGCACTATGGCTACACCTTC

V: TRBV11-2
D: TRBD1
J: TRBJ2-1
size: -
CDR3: CASSIRGHTGLYNEQFF
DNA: TGTGCCAGCAGCATCAGGGGGCACACCGGTTTATACAATGAGCAGTTCTTC

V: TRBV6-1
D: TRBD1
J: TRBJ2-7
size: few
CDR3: CASRPGQEKYEQYF
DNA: TGTGCCAGCAGACCGGGACAGGAAAAATACGAGCAGTACTTC

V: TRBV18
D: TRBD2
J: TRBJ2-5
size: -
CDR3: CASSPLAGSQETQYF
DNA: TGTGCCAGCTCACCTTTAGCGGGGAGTCAAGAGACCCAGTACTTC

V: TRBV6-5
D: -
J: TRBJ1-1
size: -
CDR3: CASSYRGGNTEAFF
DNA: TGTGCCAGCAGTTACCGGGGGGGAAACACTGAAGCTTTCTTT

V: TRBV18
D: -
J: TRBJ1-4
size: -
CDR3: CASSPSQATNEKLFF
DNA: TGTGCCAGCTCACCTTCTCAGGCAACTAATGAAAAACTGTTTTTT